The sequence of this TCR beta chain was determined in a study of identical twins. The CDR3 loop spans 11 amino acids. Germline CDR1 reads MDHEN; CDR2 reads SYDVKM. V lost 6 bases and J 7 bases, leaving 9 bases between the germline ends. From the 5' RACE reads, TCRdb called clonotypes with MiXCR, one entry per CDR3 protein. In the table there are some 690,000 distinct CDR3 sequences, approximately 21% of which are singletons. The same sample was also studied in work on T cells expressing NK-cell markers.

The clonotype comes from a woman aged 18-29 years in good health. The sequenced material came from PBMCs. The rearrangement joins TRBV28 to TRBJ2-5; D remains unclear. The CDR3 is CASRGEWTQYF. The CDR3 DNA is TGTGCCAGCAGGGGCGAGTGGACCCAGTACTTC.